Presented here are 9 T cell receptor beta chains from one specimen sequenced in a study of cytomegalovirus exposure and HLA in healthy donors. In the PCR, 60 Vbeta and 13 Jbeta primers were used. Libraries were prepared by immunoSEQ multiplex PCR; TCRdb keeps only in-frame clonotypes and omits some of them. The sample has some 150,000 clones; around 80% are singletons. The sequenced sample consisted of PBMCs. These receptors all stem from a woman aged 25 to 39 in good health and CMV-seropositive.

This chain links TRBV15 with TRBJ2-5, with D unclear. V lost 1 base and J 5 bases, leaving 14 bases between the germline ends. The CDR3 length is 15 residues. Germline CDR1 reads LNHNV; CDR2 reads YYDKDF (reference sequence). CDR3 protein: CATSRVASDRETQYF. In DNA form, the CDR3 reads TGTGCCACCAGCAGAGTAGCATCCGACCGGGAGACCCAGTACTTC.

The chain employs TRBV7-9 and TRBJ1-2; tentatively, D is TRBD1 (5 bases). Between the trimmed V and J ends, which lost 3 bases and 4 bases, there was a span of 15 bases. Germline assignment: CDR1 SEHNR and CDR2 FQNEAQ (reference sequence). The CDR3 totals 15 residues. The CDR3 sequence: CASSFQGNDSYGYTF. The CDR3 DNA is TGTGCCAGCAGCTTCCAGGGTAATGATAGCTATGGCTACACCTTC.

V gene TRBV6-5 combines with J gene TRBJ2-7; 9 nucleotides align to TRBD1. Germline loops: CDR1 MNHEY, CDR2 SVGAGI. V trimming: 6 bases; J trimming: 0 bases; junction bases outside the gene matches: 3. The CDR3 totals 14 residues. The CDR3 sequence: CASSGQGSSYEQYF. The CDR3 nucleotides are TGTGCCAGCAGCGGACAGGGGAGCTCCTACGAGCAGTACTTC.

The DNA of the CDR3 is TGCGCCACCTCAGCTGGTGGGCTAGCGGGGGTCCAGGAGTATTTT. Protein product: CATSAGGLAGVQEYF. The J gene is TRBJ2-3, the V gene TRBV23-1, with 10 positions matching TRBD2. TRBV23-1 is given ORF status, its function remaining uncertain. The CDR3 length is 15 residues. The V gene end was trimmed by 10 bases and the J gene end by 13 bases; junction bases not matched to a gene: 20.

In DNA, the CDR3 is TGTGCCAGCAGCGTCGGGACAGTGAACACTGAAGCTTTCTTT. As protein: CASSVGTVNTEAFF. The chain uses TRBV7-2 and TRBJ1-1; 7 positions agree with TRBD1. CDR1 SGHTA and CDR2 FQGNSA come from the germline V gene. The trim removed 5 bases at V and 0 bases at J, leaving 3 bases unmatched. This CDR3 is built from 14 residues.

Only a few counts were recorded for this clone. V gene TRBV4-3 combines with J gene TRBJ2-2; D might be TRBD2 (6 bases). The ends were cut back, 4 bases at V and 1 base at J, with 13 bases in the middle. CDR1 and CDR2 (germline): LGHNA, YSLEER. CDR3 length: 16 residues. CDR3 loop: CASSRGTLENTGELFF. For the CDR3, the DNA is TGCGCCAGCAGCCGCGGGACTCTAGAGAACACCGGGGAGCTGTTTTTT.

The J gene is TRBJ2-2, the V gene TRBV7-8, with TRBD2 as a possible D gene (5 bases). The CDR3 length is 14 residues. CDR1 SGHVS and CDR2 FQNEAQ come from the germline V gene. The V and J ends lost 2 bases and 4 bases respectively, with 8 bases between them. DNA for the CDR3: TGTGCCAGCAGCTTATTAGCGCGCACCGGGGAGCTGTTTTTT. It specifies CASSLLARTGELFF.

The V gene is TRBV19, the J gene TRBJ1-6; D is ambiguous. V was clipped by 3 bases and J by 3 bases, with 15 bases between them. Germline V CDR1 and CDR2: LNHDA, SQIVND (reference sequence). The CDR3 sequence is 17 residues long. The CDR3 sequence: CASSISRYGIYNSPLHF. CDR3 sequence (DNA): TGTGCCAGTAGTATCTCCCGGTACGGTATCTATAATTCACCCCTCCACTTT.

The V gene is TRBV30, the J gene TRBJ1-1; possible D gene TRBD1, 6 bases. From germline, CDR1 is GTSNPN and CDR2 SVGIG (reference sequence). V shed 5 bases and J shed 6 bases, with 13 bases lying between them. This CDR3 is 12 amino acids long. In DNA form, the CDR3 reads TGTGCCTGGCTCAGGGGCAGACCTGAAGCTTTCTTT. Amino acids: CAWLRGRPEAFF. The full variable domain, completed using reference TRBV30 and TRBJ1-1, is SQTIHQWPATLVQPVGSPLSLECTVEGTSNPNLYWYRQAAGRGLQLLFYSVGIGQISSEVPQNLSASRPQDRQFILSSKKLLLSDSGFYLCAWLRGRPEAFFGQGTRLTVV.